Below, 26 T cell receptor beta chains from the same sample are listed, as sequenced in a study of CD8 T cells in ankylosing spondylitis. Via MiXCR, TCRdb re-called the 5' RACE reads, giving one row per CDR3 protein. The table includes 300,000 to 400,000 distinct CDR3 sequences, roughly 14% detected once. The specimen was blood, either unsorted or a sorted T cell fraction (not recorded which). Receptor source: a male donor with ankylosing spondylitis or in good health (not recorded which).

This clonotype was seen ten or more times. A read error may produce the germline difference seen at one junction end. This chain joins TRBV7-6 and TRBJ2-1, with 12 bases lining up with TRBD2. The CDR3 has 16 amino acids. Germline V gene data show CDR1 as SGHVS and CDR2 as FNYEAQ. CDR3 loop: CASSLAGTSGYNEQFF. The CDR3 DNA follows: TGCGCCAGCAGCTTGGCCGGGACTAGCGGGTACAATGAGCAGTTCTTC.

The chain couples TRBV5-1 to TRBJ2-7; 7 bases are shared with TRBD1. The CDR3 spans 15 residues. Looked up from germline, CDR1 is SGHRS and CDR2 is YFSETQ. V was clipped by 4 bases and J by 11 bases; unmatched bases: 18. CDR3 bases: TGCGCCAGCAGCCCTTTGGGACAGCCGGGGTCGAGGGAGTACTTC. This gives the protein CASSPLGQPGSREYF.

V usage is TRBV3-1 and J usage is TRBJ2-7; D is ambiguous. V was cut by 0 bases and J by 5 bases, with 2 bases left in between. This CDR3 has 11 amino acids. Germline-derived CDR1 and CDR2 are LGHDT and YNNKEL (reference sequence). Here the CDR3 reads CASSQDDEQYF. The CDR3 DNA reads as TGTGCCAGCAGCCAAGATGACGAGCAGTACTTC.

Turning to this clonotype: This may be a read error: a much more frequent sequence differs by one nucleotide. This chain uses TRBV5-1 with TRBJ2-7, with 7 bases fitting TRBD1. With 0 bases clipped from V and 5 bases from J, the junction kept 8 bases outside the gene matches. The CDR3 totals 15 residues. CDR1 SGHRS and CDR2 YFSETQ come from the germline V gene. CDR3 sequence reads: CASSLAREGGNEQYF. The CDR3 region has the DNA TGCGCCAGCAGCTTGGCCAGGGAAGGGGGCAACGAGCAGTACTTC. The full variable domain, rest sourced from reference TRBV5-1 and TRBJ2-7, is KAGVTQTPRYLIKTRGQQVTLSCSPISGHRSVSWYQQTPGQGLQFLFEYFSETQRNKGNFPGRFSGRQFSNSRSEMNVSTLELGDSALYLCASSLAREGGNEQYFGPGTRLTVT.

The chain links TRBV5-1 to TRBJ1-1, with D possibly matching TRBD1 (5 bases). Germline V gene sequence: CDR1 SGHRS, CDR2 YFSETQ. The CDR3 is 15 residues long. Trimming left V 0 bases short and J 1 base short, with 10 bases between. This CDR3 is CASSLAQGENTEAFF. Written as DNA, the CDR3 is TGCGCCAGCAGCTTGGCCCAGGGCGAGAACACTGAAGCTTTCTTT.

This rearrangement joins TRBV4-2 to TRBJ1-2; D ambiguous. The CDR3 totals 16 residues. The V and J ends lost 0 bases and 0 bases respectively, with 11 bases between them. CDR1 is LGHNA, CDR2 YNFKEQ, per germline. The chain's CDR3 is CASSQEGTGANYGYTF. DNA of the CDR3: TGTGCCAGCAGCCAAGAAGGAACCGGAGCTAACTATGGCTACACCTTC.

The chain has TRBV6-5 and TRBJ1-1, with 11 bases fitting TRBD1. The junction had 4 bases not matched to a gene; V was cut back by 4 bases and J by 6 bases. Germline V gives CDR1 MNHEY, CDR2 SVGAGI. CDR3 length equals 14 residues. The CDR3 reads CASSLDRGRAEAFF. Here the CDR3 DNA reads TGTGCCAGCAGTTTGGACAGGGGGCGAGCTGAAGCTTTCTTT.

There are a few counts of this clonotype. The chain uses TRBV10-3 and TRBJ2-5, with a possible D match to TRBD1 (6 bases). Trimming removed 4 bases from V and 3 bases from J, with 9 bases in between. Germline lookup yields CDR1 ENHRY and CDR2 SYGVKD. This CDR3 contains 13 residues. CDR3 sequence: CAISGQGKETQYF. The CDR3 DNA reads TGTGCCATCAGTGGGCAGGGGAAAGAGACCCAGTACTTC.

The chain joins TRBV12-3 or TRBV12-4 to TRBJ1-6; possible D gene TRBD1, 6 bases. V lost 6 bases to trimming and J lost 4 bases, with 10 bases between them. The CDR3 loop spans 14 amino acids. The DNA of the CDR3 is TGTGCCAGCAGCCCGGACAGTTATAATTCACCCCTCCACTTT. It yields the protein CASSPDSYNSPLHF.

The chain couples TRBV5-1 to TRBJ2-1; 10 positions match TRBD2. Germline V gene sequence: CDR1 SGHRS, CDR2 YFSETQ. This CDR3 contains 19 residues. The V gene end was trimmed by 4 bases and the J gene end by 3 bases; junction bases not matched to a gene: 16. In DNA form, the CDR3 reads TGCGCCAGCAGCCCCATGGAACTAGCGGGGATATCAAACTACAATGAGCAGTTCTTC. It encodes CASSPMELAGISNYNEQFF.

This sequence joins TRBV6-1 and TRBJ2-6; D remains unclear. Germline loops: CDR1 MNHNS, CDR2 SASEGT. This CDR3 has 15 residues. V was clipped by 7 bases and J by 0 bases, with 10 bases between them. The CDR3 is CASIIQPSGANVLTF. DNA of the CDR3: TGTGCCAGCATCATACAGCCCTCTGGGGCCAACGTCCTGACTTTC.

In its sample, this clonotype was seen a few times. V and J are TRBV6-5 and TRBJ1-4, with 8 bases aligning to TRBD1. V gave up 4 bases and J gave up 3 bases; unmatched junction bases: 1. Germline V lookup: CDR1 MNHEY, CDR2 SVGAGI. The CDR3 is made up of 14 amino acids. CDR3 sequence reads: CASSLGQANEKLFF. Written as DNA, the CDR3 is TGTGCCAGCAGTTTGGGACAGGCTAATGAAAAACTGTTTTTT.

This clonotype showed up many times. The chain uses TRBV12-3 or TRBV12-4 and TRBJ1-1; D call uncertain. V was shortened by 6 bases and J by 1 base, with 6 bases between the two germline ends. The length of the CDR3 is 12 residues. CDR3 coding DNA: TGTGCCAGCAGCCTAACGAACACTGAAGCTTTCTTT. Its translation: CASSLTNTEAFF.

This chain connects TRBV2 to TRBJ1-4; weak D call: TRBD1 (5 bases). This CDR3 region has 15 residues. The germline V gene encodes CDR1 SNHLY and CDR2 FYNNEI. The germline V and J ends were trimmed by 7 bases and 4 bases, with 16 bases remaining between them. The CDR3: CASIRGTAVNEKLFF. The CDR3 nucleotides are TGTGCCAGCATTCGGGGGACCGCGGTTAATGAAAAACTGTTTTTT. Based on the CDR3 plus reference TRBV2 and TRBJ1-4, the full variable domain is EPEVTQTPSHQVTQMGQEVILRCVPISNHLYFYWYRQILGQKVEFLVSFYNNEISEKSEIFDDQFSVERPDGSNFTLKIRSTKLEDSAMYFCASIRGTAVNEKLFFGSGTQLSVL.

CDR3 nucleotides: TGTGCCTGGAATAAGCGGGGCAGGTACTACAATGAGCAGTTCTTC. Its protein product is CAWNKRGRYYNEQFF. This chain connects TRBV30 to TRBJ2-1; 7 nucleotides agree with TRBD2. The germline V gene encodes CDR1 GTSNPN and CDR2 SVGIG (reference sequence). The CDR3 length is 15 residues. V shed 4 bases, J shed 3 bases, and the junction held 9 bases outside the gene matches.

This clonotype appeared a few times. V usage is TRBV20-1 and J usage is TRBJ2-1; D is possibly TRBD1 (6 bases). The CDR3 totals 11 residues. V gave up 5 bases and J gave up 12 bases, with 14 bases separating them. Germline loops: CDR1 DFQATT, CDR2 SNEGSKA (reference sequence). CDR3 DNA sequence: TGCAGTGCTCCGGACAGCCTAGTGCAGTTCTTC. This sequence encodes CSAPDSLVQFF.

This clonotype was found a few times. This chain connects TRBV19 to TRBJ2-7, with TRBD1 identical over 7 bases. V shed 1 base, J shed 3 bases, and the junction held 3 bases outside the gene matches. The CDR3 consists of 14 residues. The germline V gene encodes CDR1 LNHDA and CDR2 SQIVND (reference sequence). CDR3 loop: CASSIGTGDYEQYF. Written as DNA, the CDR3 is TGTGCCAGTAGTATAGGAACAGGGGACTACGAGCAGTACTTC.

This clonotype was counted many times. The CDR3: CASSRGTLVLEQFF. As DNA, the CDR3 is TGTGCCAGCAGCCGAGGGACACTGGTACTCGAGCAGTTCTTC. The genes are TRBV3-1 and TRBJ2-1; the D gene is possibly TRBD1 (6 bases). V was clipped by 4 bases and J by 10 bases, with 17 bases between them. This CDR3 contains 14 residues. Germline lookup yields CDR1 LGHDT and CDR2 YNNKEL (reference sequence).

This clonotype was seen many times. The chain couples TRBV4-1 to TRBJ2-2; D unclear. Germline V gene lookup returns CDR1 MGHRA and CDR2 YSYEKL. The CDR3 has 12 amino acids. V was clipped by 1 base and J by 7 bases, with 4 bases between them. CDR3 sequence reads: CASSQANGELFF. DNA of the CDR3: TGCGCCAGCAGCCAAGCGAACGGGGAGCTGTTTTTT.

The V call is TRBV5-1, the J call TRBJ2-7; D may be TRBD2 (6 bases). Germline V lookup: CDR1 SGHRS, CDR2 YFSETQ. This CDR3 spans 13 amino acids. Deletions cut 4 bases from V and 4 bases from J, with 12 bases between. For the CDR3, the DNA is TGCGCCAGCAGCCCTAACCGGGAGTACGAGCAGTACTTC. This translates into CASSPNREYEQYF.

There are a few counts of this clonotype. The chain recombines TRBV20-1 with TRBJ2-1; D remains ambiguous. The V gene lost 3 bases and the J gene lost 4 bases, with 7 bases spanning the gap. The germline V gene encodes CDR1 DFQATT and CDR2 SNEGSKA (reference sequence). The CDR3 is made up of 12 amino acids. The CDR3 DNA sequence: TGCAGTGCTAGCCCGGTATACAATGAGCAGTTCTTC. It translates to CSASPVYNEQFF.

The CDR3 bases are TGTGCCAGCACGTGGACCCTAGGCCCTGAAGCTTTCTTT. The encoded protein is CASTWTLGPEAFF. The chain couples TRBV12-3 or TRBV12-4 to TRBJ1-1, with D uncertain. V shed 7 bases and J shed 6 bases, with 15 bases lying between them. The CDR3 length is 13 residues.

This clonotype appeared a few times. The DNA for the CDR3 is TGCGCCAGCCGGACCGAACAGCGGGGCCTAGATACGCAGTATTTT. Translation gives CASRTEQRGLDTQYF. The chain is built from TRBV5-1 and TRBJ2-3; 7 nucleotides agree with TRBD2. The J segment lost 5 bases and the V segment lost 7 bases, leaving 13 bases of the junction unmatched. Looked up from germline, CDR1 is SGHRS and CDR2 is YFSETQ. The length of the CDR3 is 15 residues.

This clonotype came up many times. CDR3 loop: CAISDGGSNQPQHF. CDR3 bases: TGTGCCATCAGTGATGGGGGGAGCAATCAGCCCCAGCATTTT. The gene calls are TRBV10-3 and TRBJ1-5; D perhaps matches TRBD1 (5 bases). V lost 3 bases and J lost 1, with 7 bases in between. There are 14 residues in the CDR3. Germline V lookup: CDR1 ENHRY, CDR2 SYGVKD.

The V and J genes are TRBV27 and TRBJ1-5; the D gene is possibly TRBD1 (6 bases). The CDR3 has 16 residues. Deletions cut 5 bases from V and 0 bases from J, with 14 bases between. Per germline, CDR1 MNHEY and CDR2 SMNVEV (reference sequence). The CDR3 loop reads CASSGRPDSSNQPQHF. The CDR3 coding sequence is TGTGCCAGCAGTGGGAGGCCGGACAGTAGCAATCAGCCCCAGCATTTT.

This clonotype has a count of ten or more. CDR3 amino acids: CASRKTGGISNTGELFF. Written as DNA, the CDR3 is TGCGCCAGCAGGAAGACAGGGGGCATATCGAACACCGGGGAGCTGTTTTTT. The chain links TRBV5-1 to TRBJ2-2; 10 nucleotides align to TRBD1. CDR1 and CDR2 (germline): SGHRS, YFSETQ. This CDR3 is 17 amino acids long. The junction had 7 bases not matched to a gene; V was cut back by 5 bases and J by 0 bases.